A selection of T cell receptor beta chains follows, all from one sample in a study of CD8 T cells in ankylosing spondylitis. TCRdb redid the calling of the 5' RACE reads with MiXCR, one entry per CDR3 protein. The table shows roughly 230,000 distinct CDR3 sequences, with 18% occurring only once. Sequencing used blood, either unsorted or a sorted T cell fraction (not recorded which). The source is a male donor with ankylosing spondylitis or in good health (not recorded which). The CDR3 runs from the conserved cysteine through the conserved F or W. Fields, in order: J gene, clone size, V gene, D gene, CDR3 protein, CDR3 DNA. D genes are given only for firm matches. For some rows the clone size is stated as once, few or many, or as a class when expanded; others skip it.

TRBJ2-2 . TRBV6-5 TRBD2 CASSYSSTGTTLTGELFF TGTGCCAGCAGTTACTCGAGCACCGGGACTACCCTAACCGGGGAGCTGTTTTTT
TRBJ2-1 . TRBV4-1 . CASSQDSGSSYNEQFF TGCGCCAGCAGCCAAGATAGCGGCAGTTCCTACAATGAGCAGTTCTTC
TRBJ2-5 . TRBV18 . CASSPPEGTKETQYF TGTGCCAGCTCACCACCGGAGGGGACAAAAGAGACCCAGTACTTC
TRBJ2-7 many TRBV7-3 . CASSLSQGAWEQYF TGTGCCAGCAGCTTGTCCCAGGGTGCTTGGGAGCAGTACTTC
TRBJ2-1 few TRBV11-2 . CASSLVHAGRYNEQFF TGTGCCAGCAGCTTAGTCCATGCGGGGAGATACAATGAGCAGTTCTTC
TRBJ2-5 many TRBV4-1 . CASSQLYQETQYF TGCGCCAGCAGCCAACTATACCAAGAGACCCAGTACTTC
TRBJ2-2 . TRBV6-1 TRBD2 CASRRTSGRSNTGELFF TGTGCCAGCAGGCGGACTAGCGGGAGGTCCAACACCGGGGAGCTGTTTTTT
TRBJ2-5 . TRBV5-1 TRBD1 CASSPMPEQGIEETQYF TGCGCCAGCAGCCCGATGCCGGAACAGGGGATAGAAGAGACCCAGTACTTC
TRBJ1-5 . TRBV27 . CASSPTPTVSAQPQHF TGTGCCAGCAGTCCAACGCCGACAGTTTCGGCTCAGCCCCAGCATTTT
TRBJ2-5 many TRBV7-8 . CASSLVGTLETQYF TGTGCCAGCAGCTTAGTTGGGACCTTAGAGACCCAGTACTTC
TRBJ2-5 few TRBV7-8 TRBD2 CASSGREGDAAPVEGETQYF TGTGCCAGCTCGGGGCGGGAGGGGGATGCAGCTCCGGTTGAGGGCGAGACCCAGTACTTC
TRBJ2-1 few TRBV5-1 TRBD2 CASSLSASGSFLDEQFF TGCGCCAGCAGCTTGTCGGCTAGCGGGAGTTTTTTGGATGAGCAGTTCTTC
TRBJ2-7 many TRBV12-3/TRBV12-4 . CASSLEAPYEQYF TGTGCCAGCAGTTTAGAGGCCCCATACGAGCAGTACTTC
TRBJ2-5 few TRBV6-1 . CASIRTGGETQYF TGTGCCAGCATACGTACGGGCGGAGAGACCCAGTACTTC
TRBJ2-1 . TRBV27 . CASSASDSSYNEQFF TGTGCCAGCAGCGCCTCGGACAGTTCCTACAATGAGCAGTTCTTC
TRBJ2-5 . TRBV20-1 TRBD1 CSAIIGTEEETQYF TGCAGTGCTATAATTGGGACAGAAGAAGAGACCCAGTACTTC
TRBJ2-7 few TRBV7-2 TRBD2 CASSPWLAGSLSEQYF TGTGCCAGCAGCCCGTGGCTAGCGGGGTCCTTGAGCGAGCAGTACTTC